This entry features one T cell receptor (beta chain) sequence. The junction had 12 bases not matched to a gene; V was cut back by 10 bases and J by 4 bases. The CDR3 is 15 residues long. Germline assignment: CDR1 MDHEN and CDR2 SYDVKM. This record belongs to a study of T cell changes during pregnancy in multiple sclerosis. The protocol was immunoSEQ multiplex PCR, while the TCRdb copy is restricted to in-frame clones and leaves out a portion. The table includes more than 30,000 clones, around 90% detected once. The source is a female donor with multiple sclerosis, enrolled in a pregnancy study. The chain has TRBV28 and TRBJ2-3; 9 bases are a match to TRBD1. The specimen comprised CD8+ T cells from peripheral blood mononuclear cells, sampled in the first trimester of pregnancy. The CDR3 DNA reads TGTGCCACCAACGGAGGGGACAGGGTCTCAGATACGCAGTATTTT. It specifies CATNGGDRVSDTQYF.